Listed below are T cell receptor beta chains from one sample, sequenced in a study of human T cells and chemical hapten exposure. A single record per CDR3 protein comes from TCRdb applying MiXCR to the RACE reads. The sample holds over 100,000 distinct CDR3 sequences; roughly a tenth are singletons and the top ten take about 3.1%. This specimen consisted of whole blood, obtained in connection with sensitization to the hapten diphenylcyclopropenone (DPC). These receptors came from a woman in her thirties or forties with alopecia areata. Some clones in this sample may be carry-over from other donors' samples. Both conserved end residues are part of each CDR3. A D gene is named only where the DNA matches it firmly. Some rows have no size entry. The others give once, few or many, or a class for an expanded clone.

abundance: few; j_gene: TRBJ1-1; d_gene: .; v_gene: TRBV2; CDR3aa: CASSEEAGMNTEAFF; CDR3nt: TGTGCCAGCAGTGAAGAGGCAGGGATGAACACTGAAGCTTTCTTT
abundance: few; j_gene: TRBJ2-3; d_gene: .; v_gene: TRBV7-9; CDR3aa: CASSSGAPMNTQYF; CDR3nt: TGTGCCAGCAGCTCCGGGGCTCCGATGAATACGCAGTATTTT
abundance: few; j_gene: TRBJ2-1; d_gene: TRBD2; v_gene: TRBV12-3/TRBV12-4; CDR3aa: CASSFGLVYNEQFF; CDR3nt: TGTGCCAGCAGTTTCGGACTAGTCTACAATGAGCAGTTCTTC
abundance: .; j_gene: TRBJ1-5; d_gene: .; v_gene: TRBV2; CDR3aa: CASRDSSEGQPQHF; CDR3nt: TGTGCCAGCAGGGACAGTTCGGAAGGACAGCCCCAGCATTTT
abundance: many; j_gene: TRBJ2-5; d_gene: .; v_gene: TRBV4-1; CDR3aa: CASSHYGGETQYF; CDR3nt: TGCGCCAGCAGCCATTACGGTGGAGAGACCCAGTACTTC
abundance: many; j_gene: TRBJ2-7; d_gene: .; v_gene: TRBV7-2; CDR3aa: CASSLAERPYEQYF; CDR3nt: TGTGCCAGCAGCTTAGCGGAACGGCCCTACGAGCAGTACTTC
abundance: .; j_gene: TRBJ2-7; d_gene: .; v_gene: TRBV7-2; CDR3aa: CASSLGFYEQYF; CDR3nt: TGTGCCAGCAGCTTAGGCTTTTACGAGCAGTACTTC
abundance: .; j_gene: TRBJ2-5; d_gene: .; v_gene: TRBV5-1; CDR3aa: CASSLWRQAYQETQYF; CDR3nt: TGCGCCAGCAGCTTATGGAGACAGGCGTACCAAGAGACCCAGTACTTC
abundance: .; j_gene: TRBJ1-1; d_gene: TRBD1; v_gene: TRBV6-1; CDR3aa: CATEDREPEAFF; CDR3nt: TGTGCCACCGAGGACAGGGAGCCTGAAGCTTTCTTT
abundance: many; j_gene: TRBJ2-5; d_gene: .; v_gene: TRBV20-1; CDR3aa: CSSEFQETQYF; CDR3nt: TGCAGTTCAGAATTCCAAGAGACCCAGTACTTC
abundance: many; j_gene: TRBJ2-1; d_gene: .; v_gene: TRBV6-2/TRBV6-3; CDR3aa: CASSSLGGGNEQFF; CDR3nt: TGTGCCAGCAGTTCCCTAGGCGGAGGGAATGAGCAGTTCTTC
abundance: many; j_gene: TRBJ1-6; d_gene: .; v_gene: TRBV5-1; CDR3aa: CASSLASDTYSPLHF; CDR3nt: TGCGCCAGCAGCTTGGCCTCTGACACCTATTCACCCCTCCACTTT
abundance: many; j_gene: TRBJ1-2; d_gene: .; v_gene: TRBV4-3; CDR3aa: CASSQDLTFYSNGYTF; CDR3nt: TGCGCCAGCAGCCAAGATTTAACCTTCTACTCGAATGGCTACACCTTC
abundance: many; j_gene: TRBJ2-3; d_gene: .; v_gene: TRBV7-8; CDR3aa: CASSPPTDTQYF; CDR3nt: TGTGCCAGCAGTCCTCCCACAGATACGCAGTATTTT
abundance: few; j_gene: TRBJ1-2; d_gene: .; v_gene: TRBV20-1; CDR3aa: CSARGLRGYTF; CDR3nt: TGCAGTGCTAGAGGTCTCAGAGGCTACACCTTC
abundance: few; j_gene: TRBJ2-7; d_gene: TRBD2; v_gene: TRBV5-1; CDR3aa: CASSTGTSGGADEQYF; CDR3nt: TGCGCCAGCAGCACCGGGACTAGCGGGGGGGCCGACGAGCAGTACTTC
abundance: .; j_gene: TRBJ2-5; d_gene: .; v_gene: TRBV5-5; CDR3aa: CASSLVQGQETQYF; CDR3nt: TGTGCCAGCAGCTTGGTCCAGGGGCAAGAGACCCAGTACTTC
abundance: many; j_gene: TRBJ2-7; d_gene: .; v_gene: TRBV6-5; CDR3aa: CASISSPYEQYF; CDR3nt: TGTGCCAGCATCTCTTCCCCCTACGAGCAGTACTTC
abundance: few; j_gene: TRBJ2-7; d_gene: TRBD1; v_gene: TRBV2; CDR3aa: CASRTGGPYEQYF; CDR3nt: TGTGCCAGCAGGACAGGGGGCCCCTACGAGCAGTACTTC
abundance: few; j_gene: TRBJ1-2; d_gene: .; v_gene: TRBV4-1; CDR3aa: CASSQDVVRDYYGYTF; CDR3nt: TGCGCCAGCAGCCAAGATGTCGTCAGGGATTACTATGGCTACACCTTC
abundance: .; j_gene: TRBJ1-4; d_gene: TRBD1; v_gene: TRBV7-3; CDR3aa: CASSLLSNWTGDYHEKLFF; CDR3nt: TGTGCCAGCAGCCTCTTATCGAATTGGACAGGGGACTACCATGAAAAACTGTTTTTT